This is a list of T cell receptor beta chains from one sample in a study of neurological immune-mediated disorders. TCRdb ran MiXCR on the 5' RACE reads and lists one entry per CDR3 protein. The table includes 84,000 or so distinct CDR3 sequences, 4.3% detected once. Sequencing input: PBMCs. The receptors stem from a woman in her fifties or sixties with multiple sclerosis. CDR3s include the opening cysteine and the closing phenylalanine or tryptophan. The D gene is left open where the match is weak. Only part of the rows carry a size: once, few, many, or a class if the clone is expanded.

V gene	J gene	D gene	clone size	CDR3 length	CDR3 protein	CDR3 DNA
TRBV12-3/TRBV12-4	TRBJ1-5	.	few	14	CASSFQGSNQPQHF	TGTGCCAGCAGTTTTCAGGGCTCCAATCAGCCCCAGCATTTT
TRBV15	TRBJ1-1	.	many	14	CATSRDKFGTEAFF	TGTGCCACCAGCAGAGATAAGTTCGGCACTGAAGCTTTCTTT
TRBV4-2	TRBJ2-1	.	many	12	CASSQVPNEQFF	TGTGCCAGCAGCCAAGTCCCTAATGAGCAGTTCTTC
TRBV7-6	TRBJ1-3	TRBD1	many	16	CASSTSRTGVGNTIYF	TGTGCCAGCAGCACCAGCAGGACAGGGGTCGGAAACACCATATATTTT
TRBV7-9	TRBJ2-7	.	many	14	CASSLAPQFNEQYF	TGTGCCAGCAGCTTAGCCCCCCAGTTCAACGAGCAGTACTTC
TRBV10-3	TRBJ2-1	.	many	14	CAISEGDGNNEQFF	TGTGCCATCAGTGAGGGGGACGGGAACAATGAGCAGTTCTTC
TRBV7-2	TRBJ2-1	TRBD2	many	14	CASRSGGAGGEQFF	TGTGCCAGCCGGAGCGGGGGGGCCGGGGGTGAGCAGTTCTTC
TRBV11-3	TRBJ2-1	TRBD2	many	15	CASSLETSGYNEQFF	TGTGCCAGCAGCTTAGAGACTAGCGGATACAATGAGCAGTTCTTC
TRBV10-3	TRBJ1-5	.	many	13	CAISGQSNQPQHF	TGTGCCATCAGCGGACAGTCCAATCAGCCCCAGCATTTT
TRBV29-1	TRBJ2-5	.	many	16	CSVDPISGGLQETQYF	TGCAGCGTTGACCCCATTTCAGGGGGGCTACAAGAGACCCAGTACTTC
TRBV5-1	TRBJ2-7	.	many	14	CASSLTSDSYEQYF	TGCGCCAGCAGCTTGACTTCGGACTCCTACGAGCAGTACTTC
TRBV20-1	TRBJ2-3	TRBD2	.	18	CSAEYSSGGGGYTYTQYF	TGCAGTGCTGAATACTCTAGCGGGGGCGGGGGGTACACATATACGCAGTATTTT
TRBV10-3	TRBJ2-5	.	many	13	CAISELLQETQYF	TGTGCCATCAGTGAATTACTGCAAGAGACCCAGTACTTC
TRBV6-5	TRBJ1-4	.	many	16	CASSYSRFGGFEKLFF	TGTGCCAGCAGTTACTCGAGGTTTGGGGGATTCGAAAAACTGTTTTTT
TRBV7-2	TRBJ2-7	.	many	15	CASSLTGDRSYEQYF	TGTGCCAGCAGCTTAACCGGCGACAGGAGCTACGAGCAGTACTTC
TRBV29-1	TRBJ2-6	.	many	13	CSVGSSGANVLTF	TGCAGCGTAGGGTCCTCTGGGGCCAACGTCCTGACTTTC
TRBV20-1	TRBJ1-1	.	many	15	CSARDFRKLGTEAFF	TGCAGTGCTAGAGATTTCCGGAAGCTGGGCACTGAAGCTTTCTTT
TRBV6-4	TRBJ1-1	TRBD1	many	16	CVPGGGTGGRNTEAFF	TGTGTCCCCGGAGGCGGGACAGGGGGTCGGAACACTGAAGCTTTCTTT
TRBV5-1	TRBJ1-1	.	many	16	CASSSGGDASNTEAFF	TGCGCCAGCAGCTCGGGGGGGGACGCCTCGAACACTGAAGCTTTCTTT
TRBV2	TRBJ1-2	.	many	13	CASSDRNFYGYTF	TGTGCCAGCAGTGACAGGAATTTCTATGGCTACACCTTC
TRBV5-1	TRBJ1-1	.	many	13	CASSLFVNTEAFF	TGCGCCAGCAGCTTGTTCGTGAACACTGAAGCTTTCTTT
TRBV5-5	TRBJ2-2	TRBD1	many	13	CASSHRGTGELFF	TGTGCCAGCAGCCACAGGGGAACCGGGGAGCTGTTTTTT
TRBV7-9	TRBJ1-1	.	many	14	CASSFFGGHTEAFF	TGTGCCAGCAGCTTTTTCGGGGGGCACACTGAAGCTTTCTTT
TRBV7-6	TRBJ2-2	TRBD2	few	14	CASLSSGGAGELFF	TGTGCCAGCTTAAGTAGCGGGGGAGCCGGGGAGCTGTTTTTT
TRBV5-1	TRBJ2-3	TRBD1	many	13	CASRRQGPDTQYF	TGCGCCAGCAGACGACAGGGTCCAGATACGCAGTATTTT
TRBV5-1	TRBJ1-2	TRBD1	many	14	CASSKGQELVGYTF	TGCGCCAGCAGCAAGGGACAGGAGTTGGTTGGCTACACCTTC
TRBV12-3/TRBV12-4	TRBJ2-1	.	many	16	CASSPPGSRTYNEQFF	TGTGCCAGCAGCCCGCCCGGGTCCCGGACCTACAATGAGCAGTTCTTC
TRBV14	TRBJ2-3	TRBD2	many	15	CASSQASGFTDTQYF	TGTGCCAGCAGCCAAGCTAGCGGTTTCACAGATACGCAGTATTTT
TRBV12-3/TRBV12-4	TRBJ1-2	.	many	11	CASSFQGGYTF	TGTGCCAGCAGTTTCCAGGGTGGCTACACCTTC
TRBV9	TRBJ2-1	.	many	18	CASSSSPLAGPSRNEQFF	TGTGCCAGCAGCAGTAGCCCCCTTGCGGGCCCCTCAAGGAATGAGCAGTTCTTC
TRBV5-1	TRBJ1-5	.	many	14	CASRSGPSNQPQHF	TGCGCCAGCAGATCCGGACCTAGCAATCAGCCCCAGCATTTT
TRBV7-2	TRBJ2-3	.	.	13	CASSTGLSDTQYF	TGTGCCAGCAGCACAGGACTCTCAGATACGCAGTATTTT
TRBV5-1	TRBJ1-1	.	many	14	CASSFLDRNTEAFF	TGCGCCAGCAGCTTCCTTGACAGGAACACTGAAGCTTTCTTT
TRBV10-2	TRBJ1-1	.	many	14	CASSEAGLNTEAFF	TGCGCCAGCAGTGAAGCAGGACTGAACACTGAAGCTTTCTTT
TRBV7-9	TRBJ2-7	TRBD1	many	14	CASSPDRPIYEQYF	TGTGCCAGCAGCCCGGACAGGCCGATCTACGAGCAGTACTTC
TRBV5-1	TRBJ1-1	.	few	14	CASSLDHGNTEAFF	TGCGCCAGCAGCTTGGACCACGGGAACACTGAAGCTTTCTTT
TRBV12-3/TRBV12-4	TRBJ1-5	.	many	16	CASSLQAQGRGGPQHF	TGTGCCAGCAGTTTACAGGCTCAGGGGCGCGGGGGGCCCCAGCATTTT
TRBV19	TRBJ2-1	.	many	15	CASNLAVGRYNEQFF	TGTGCCAGTAACCTAGCCGTTGGCAGATACAATGAGCAGTTCTTC
TRBV12-3/TRBV12-4	TRBJ2-5	.	many	16	CASSPSRSLAKETQYF	TGTGCCAGCAGTCCCTCCAGGTCTCTAGCGAAAGAGACCCAGTACTTC
TRBV20-1	TRBJ2-5	.	many	13	CSARDGRGMTQYF	TGCAGTGCTAGAGATGGCCGCGGAATGACCCAGTACTTC
TRBV5-1	TRBJ2-2	TRBD1	many	16	CASSLQGNANTGELFF	TGCGCCAGCAGCTTACAGGGGAATGCGAACACCGGGGAGCTGTTTTTT
TRBV5-1	TRBJ2-7	TRBD2	many	16	CASSSSGSGGSYEQYF	TGCGCCAGCAGCTCCTCAGGTAGCGGGGGCTCCTACGAGCAGTACTTC
TRBV7-2	TRBJ1-2	.	.	14	CASSSIDCNYGYTF	TGTGCCAGCAGCTCGATCGACTGTAACTATGGCTACACCTTC
TRBV5-1	TRBJ1-1	.	many	17	CASSLSLDYGGNTEAFF	TGCGCCAGCAGCTTGTCATTGGACTATGGTGGGAACACTGAAGCTTTCTTT
TRBV7-2	TRBJ1-2	TRBD1	many	13	CASSLIRDSSYTF	TGTGCCAGCAGCCTCATAAGGGACAGTAGCTACACCTTC
TRBV29-1	TRBJ2-3	TRBD1	many	15	CSVDPWDSDTDTQYF	TGCAGCGTTGATCCGTGGGACAGCGATACAGATACGCAGTATTTT
TRBV5-6	TRBJ2-3	.	many	13	CASGQLPTDTQYF	TGTGCCAGCGGCCAACTACCCACAGATACGCAGTATTTT
TRBV12-3/TRBV12-4	TRBJ1-4	.	many	13	CASRTGTTEKLFF	TGTGCCAGCAGAACCGGGACGACTGAAAAACTGTTTTTT
TRBV19	TRBJ1-6	TRBD1	many	16	CASSSHLDRGNSPLHF	TGTGCCAGTAGTTCGCACCTCGACAGGGGAAATTCACCCCTCCACTTT
TRBV5-1	TRBJ1-2	.	many	12	CASSPQGVGYTF	TGCGCCAGCAGCCCTCAGGGAGTTGGCTACACCTTC
TRBV20-1	TRBJ2-5	TRBD2	many	15	CSAIKYGGDQETQYF	TGCAGTGCTATAAAGTACGGGGGGGACCAAGAGACCCAGTACTTC
TRBV2	TRBJ2-5	TRBD1	many	13	CASSRDRQETQYF	TGTGCCAGCAGTCGGGACAGACAAGAGACCCAGTACTTC
TRBV24-1	TRBJ1-1	.	many	14	CATSGRGANTEAFF	TGTGCCACCAGTGGTAGGGGCGCGAACACTGAAGCTTTCTTT
TRBV5-1	TRBJ1-3	.	many	14	CASSTGGSGNTIYF	TGCGCCAGCAGCACGGGTGGCTCTGGAAACACCATATATTTT
TRBV3-1	TRBJ2-1	.	many	13	CASMGRGLDEQFF	TGTGCCAGCATGGGTAGAGGGTTGGATGAGCAGTTCTTC
TRBV5-1	TRBJ2-3	TRBD2	many	16	CASSLTSGSSTDTQYF	TGCGCCAGCAGCTTGACTAGCGGGTCTAGCACAGATACGCAGTATTTT
TRBV5-1	TRBJ1-1	TRBD1	many	14	CASSRDRENTEAFF	TGCGCCAGCAGCCGTGACAGGGAGAACACTGAAGCTTTCTTT